This T cell receptor beta chain appears in the sequencing data of a study of T cells in localized non-small cell lung cancer. Sequencing used immunoSEQ multiplex PCR; TCRdb keeps in-frame clones, though not all of them. The data hold fewer than 35,000 clones, with 85% to 90% observed a single time. V was shortened by 6 bases and J by 5 bases, with 16 bases between the two germline ends. Germline CDR1 MNHEY, CDR2 SVGAGI. The CDR3 is made up of 14 amino acids. This chain connects TRBV6-5 to TRBJ1-2, with a tentative D call TRBD1 (5 bases). This sample comprised peripheral blood, obtained before any cancer treatment. The sequence came from a man between 35 and 75 years old with stage I lung adenocarcinoma. CDR3 in DNA: TGTGCCAGCAGCGCGTCCGGGACGGCATATGGCTACACCTTC. This sequence encodes CASSASGTAYGYTF.